The 19 T cell receptor beta chains below were found in one sample sequenced in a study of T cell responses to AZD1222 COVID-19 vaccine. Profiling relied on immunoSEQ multiplex PCR, and the TCRdb table lists in-frame clones only, not all of them. The sample has approximately 130,000 clones; roughly 87% are singletons. The material was peripheral blood, obtained 28 days after the second AZD1222 dose. The receptors here all came from an adult who received the AZD1222 COVID-19 vaccine.

This chain joins TRBV3-1 (or the pseudogene TRBV3-2) and TRBJ1-2; weak D call: TRBD1 (6 bases). V lost 4 bases and J 6 bases, leaving 18 bases between the germline ends. The CDR3 contains 15 residues. CDR1 is LGHDT, CDR2 YNNKEL, per germline (reference sequence). The CDR3 region has the DNA TGTGCCAGCAGCCCGATGACAGGAAAGGGCAATGGCTACACCTTC. This encodes CASSPMTGKGNGYTF.

This chain links TRBV29-1 with TRBJ1-2; D possibly corresponds to TRBD1 (6 bases). The germline CDR1 and CDR2 sequences are SQVTM and ANQGSEA. CDR3 length equals 15 residues. The V end was cut by 4 bases, the J end by 2 bases, with 17 bases between. The CDR3 nucleotides are TGCAGCGTTGTCGCCCAACAGGGATCCAACTATGGCTACACCTTC. Translation gives CSVVAQQGSNYGYTF.

The rearrangement links TRBV11-2 to TRBJ1-1; weak D call: TRBD1 (5 bases). Germline V CDR1 and CDR2: SGHAT, FQNNGV. V was shortened by 6 bases and J by 1 base, with 9 bases between the two germline ends. The CDR3 totals 13 residues. Here the CDR3 reads CASRDTGNTEAFF. The CDR3 DNA follows: TGTGCCAGCAGAGATACAGGGAACACTGAAGCTTTCTTT. The full variable domain, its missing parts supplied by reference TRBV11-2 and TRBJ1-1, is EAGVAQSPRYKIIEKRQSVAFWCNPISGHATLYWYQQILGQGPKLLIQFQNNGVVDDSQLPKDRFSAERLKGVDSTLKIQPAKLEDSAVYLCASRDTGNTEAFFGQGTRLTVV.

V gene TRBV3-1 (or the pseudogene TRBV3-2) combines with J gene TRBJ2-5; D possibly corresponds to TRBD2 (5 bases). Germline V gene lookup returns CDR1 LGHDT and CDR2 YNNKEL (reference sequence). V was pared by 0 bases and J by 7 bases, with 12 bases between. The CDR3 has 14 residues. CDR3 loop: CASSQDRADWTQYF. DNA for the CDR3: TGTGCCAGCAGCCAAGACCGAGCGGATTGGACCCAGTACTTC.

In its sample, this clone was seen once. At one boundary the junction diverges from the germline segment, which might be a read error. The chain uses TRBV7-7 and TRBJ2-2; TRBD2 matches 8 bases. Germline V gene sequence: CDR1 SSHAT, CDR2 FNYEAQ (reference sequence). The CDR3 has 18 residues. CDR3 sequence (DNA): TGTGCTAGCAGCTTACCCCCCCTTGCGGGGGGGAACACCGGGGAGCTGTTTTTT. This codes for CASSLPPLAGGNTGELFF.

This rearrangement joins TRBV19 to TRBJ1-5; a weak D match, TRBD1 (5 bases). Germline V gene data show CDR1 as LNHDA and CDR2 as SQIVND (reference sequence). The CDR3 consists of 16 residues. V was pared by 2 bases and J by 3 bases, with 14 bases between. CDR3 residues: CASSIRGQGINQPQHF. CDR3 DNA sequence: TGTGCCAGTAGTATAAGGGGCCAAGGTATCAATCAGCCCCAGCATTTT.

The chain is built from TRBV6-5 and TRBJ1-2; 9 positions agree with TRBD1. The CDR3 is 15 amino acids. Germline assignment: CDR1 MNHEY and CDR2 SVGAGI. With 6 bases clipped from V and 6 bases from J, the junction kept 11 bases outside the gene matches. The DNA for the CDR3 is TGTGCCAGCAGAGACCCCGGGACAGGGAAGGATGGCTACACCTTC. This sequence encodes CASRDPGTGKDGYTF.

This clone was detected only a few times. The J gene is TRBJ1-1, the V gene TRBV5-5, with no clear D. This CDR3 has 11 residues. Germline V gene lookup returns CDR1 SGHKS and CDR2 YYEKEE (reference sequence). The germline V and J ends were trimmed by 0 bases and 10 bases, with 7 bases remaining between them. The DNA for the CDR3 is TGTGCCAGCAGCTTGGAGGGAGCAGCTTTCTTT. Residues: CASSLEGAAFF.

This sequence joins TRBV6-4 and TRBJ2-1; D not certain. CDR1 and CDR2 from the germline V gene are MRHNA and SNTAGT. The CDR3 totals 15 residues. Deletions cut 5 bases from V and 0 bases from J, with 11 bases between. CDR3 sequence reads: CASSSSANSYNEQFF. CDR3 nucleotides: TGTGCCAGCAGTAGTTCAGCGAACTCCTACAATGAGCAGTTCTTC.

The CDR3 region is CASTVDPSYNEQFF. DNA for the CDR3: TGTGCCAGCACTGTTGACCCCTCCTACAATGAGCAGTTCTTC. The V gene is TRBV6-5, the J gene TRBJ2-1; D is unclear. V was trimmed by 7 bases and J by 0 bases, leaving 10 bases between them. The CDR3 loop spans 14 amino acids. The germline V gene encodes CDR1 MNHEY and CDR2 SVGAGI.

CDR3 in amino acids: CASAGQGDQPQHF. The CDR3 DNA sequence: TGTGCCAGTGCGGGACAGGGTGATCAGCCCCAGCATTTT. This rearrangement joins TRBV7-2 to TRBJ1-5; 9 nucleotides match TRBD1. The trim removed 9 bases at V and 5 bases at J, leaving 5 bases unmatched. This CDR3 region has 13 residues. Germline V gene lookup returns CDR1 SGHTA and CDR2 FQGNSA.

V and J are TRBV18 and TRBJ2-1, with D possibly TRBD2 on 7 matching bases. Germline lookup yields CDR1 KGHSH and CDR2 LQKENI. Trimming removed 3 bases from V and 8 bases from J, with 17 bases in between. This CDR3 region has 15 residues. CDR3 DNA sequence: TGTGCCAGCTCACCTAGCGGGCCCGCAGGGGATGAGCAGTTCTTC. Protein product: CASSPSGPAGDEQFF.

The chain is built from TRBV29-1 and TRBJ1-5; perhaps TRBD1 as D (5 bases). V lost 7 bases, J lost 4 bases, and 20 bases lay in between. The germline V gene has CDR1 SQVTM and CDR2 ANQGSEA. The CDR3 extends over 15 amino acids. CDR3 sequence: CSATVSYPPNQPQHF. CDR3 nucleotide sequence: TGCAGCGCGACAGTATCGTATCCCCCGAATCAGCCCCAGCATTTT.

A remark on this clone: Additional DNA sequences in this sample encode the identical CDR3. This rearrangement joins TRBV3-1 (or the pseudogene TRBV3-2) to TRBJ2-3, with D uncertain. Germline assignment: CDR1 LGHDT and CDR2 YNNKEL (reference sequence). The CDR3 covers 13 residues. V lost 0 bases to trimming and J lost 4 bases, with 5 bases between them. The CDR3 region is CASSQEGADTQYF. The CDR3 bases are TGTGCCAGCAGCCAAGAGGGTGCAGATACGCAGTATTTT.

The chain recombines TRBV15 with TRBJ1-2, with TRBD1 as a possible D gene (6 bases). The CDR3 is 16 amino acids. Trimming took 2 bases from V and 0 from J, leaving 13 bases between them. CDR1 is LNHNV and CDR2 is YYDKDF in the germline V gene (reference sequence). CDR3 sequence: CATSRPDRRPNYGYTF. For the CDR3, the DNA is TGTGCCACCAGCAGACCAGACAGGAGACCTAACTATGGCTACACCTTC.

There are a few counts of this clone. The rearrangement links TRBV10-3 to TRBJ1-1; D remains ambiguous. Per germline, CDR1 ENHRY and CDR2 SYGVKD. This CDR3 is built from 14 residues. Between the trimmed V and J ends, which lost 4 bases and 6 bases, there was a span of 15 bases. The CDR3 region is CAISAPDLNAEAFF. The DNA for the CDR3 is TGTGCCATCAGTGCCCCTGACCTCAATGCTGAAGCTTTCTTT.

The rearrangement uses TRBV9 and TRBJ1-1; D gene uncertain. This CDR3 comprises 13 residues. From germline, CDR1 is SGDLS and CDR2 YYNGEE. V gave up 1 base and J gave up 3 bases, with 7 bases separating them. The CDR3 here is CASSVSAHTEAFF. In DNA form, the CDR3 reads TGTGCCAGCAGCGTAAGCGCGCACACTGAAGCTTTCTTT. Filled out from reference TRBV9 and TRBJ1-1, the complete variable domain reads DSGVTQTPKHLITATGQRVTLRCSPRSGDLSVYWYQQSLDQGLQFLIQYYNGEERAKGNILERFSAQQFPDLHSELNLSSLELGDSALYFCASSVSAHTEAFFGQGTRLTVV.

This clone showed up just a few times. The sample has other DNA sequences that encode this CDR3 too. The rearrangement joins TRBV3-1 (or the pseudogene TRBV3-2) to TRBJ1-1; TRBD1 agrees at 8 bases. The germline V gene has CDR1 LGHDT and CDR2 YNNKEL (reference sequence). V was clipped by 2 bases and J by 2 bases; unmatched bases: 4. The CDR3 consists of 15 residues. For the CDR3, the DNA is TGTGCCAGCAGCCAATTTGGGACAGGAAACACTGAAGCTTTCTTT. As protein: CASSQFGTGNTEAFF.

The rearrangement joins TRBV7-2 to TRBJ2-7; D is unresolved. Germline values: CDR1 SGHTA, CDR2 FQGNSA. V lost 0 bases and J 3 bases, leaving 9 bases between the germline ends. The CDR3 runs to 14 residues. CDR3 coding DNA: TGTGCCAGCAGCTTAGCTGGCCAGAGCTACGAGCAGTACTTC. Translated: CASSLAGQSYEQYF.